The present TCR beta chain was sequenced within a study of shared clonotypes between healthy human individuals. General study results and limits: For naive CD4 cells, around 5% of clonotypes were shared across a handful of donors.

Produced via immunoSEQ multiplex PCR; TCRdb's table is partial and in-frame only. The data hold around 2.5 million clones, with under 95% observed a single time. Worth noting for this clone: What it binds is not known.

The clonotype was recovered from a man younger than 35 in good health. Some clones in this sample may be carry-over from other donors' samples. Sequencing was performed on naive CD4+ T cells from PBMCs. Subset defined: CD45RA+ positively selected.

Written as DNA, the CDR3 is TGTGCCAGTTATCCAGGGTTGGGTGGAAACACCATATATTTT. This gives the protein CASYPGLGGNTIYF. The chain employs TRBV28 and TRBJ1-3; D perhaps matches TRBD1 (5 bases). Trimming shortened V by 9 bases and J by 3 bases, and 15 bases separated the two germline ends. Per germline, CDR1 MDHEN and CDR2 SYDVKM. There are 14 residues in the CDR3. Full variable domain (rest looked up from reference TRBV28 and TRBJ1-3): DVKVTQSSRYLVKRTGEKVFLECVQDMDHENMFWYRQDPGLGLRLIYFSYDVKMKEKGDIPEGYSVSREKKERFSLILESASTNQTSMYLCASYPGLGGNTIYFGEGSWLTVV.